Presented here are 3 T cell receptor beta chains from one specimen sequenced in a study of T cell responses to AZD1222 COVID-19 vaccine. TCRdb's table, derived via immunoSEQ multiplex PCR, lists solely in-frame clones and lacks some. The sample holds about 130,000 clones, approximately 94% seen once. The material sequenced was peripheral blood, taken on day 0 of AZD1222 vaccination. These receptors all come from an adult in good health.

The chain joins TRBV7-2 to TRBJ1-4, with TRBD1 as a possible D gene (5 bases). CDR1 is SGHTA, CDR2 FQGNSA, per germline. The CDR3 runs to 13 residues. V was pared by 7 bases and J by 5 bases, with 11 bases between. CDR3 region: CASKGRTNEKLFF. DNA for the CDR3: TGTGCCAGCAAAGGCAGGACAAATGAAAAACTGTTTTTT.

This clone occurred once. The V call is TRBV21-1, the J call TRBJ2-3; the table calls TRBD2, which could not be checked here. TRBV21-1 is classified as a pseudogene. The CDR3 extends over 16 amino acids. The CDR3 protein is CASSKALATSTDTQYF. The CDR3, as DNA: TGTGCCAGCAGCAAAGCACTAGCGACTAGCACAGATACGCAGTATTTT.

This CDR3 reads CATRQQYSNQPQHF. The CDR3 DNA follows: TGTGCCACCAGACAGCAATATAGCAATCAGCCCCAGCATTTT. The V and J genes are TRBV6-5 and TRBJ1-5, with a weak D call TRBD1 (5 bases). Trimming removed 10 bases at V and 0 bases at J, with 13 bases between. The CDR3 length is 14 residues. CDR1 is MNHEY and CDR2 is SVGAGI in the germline V gene.